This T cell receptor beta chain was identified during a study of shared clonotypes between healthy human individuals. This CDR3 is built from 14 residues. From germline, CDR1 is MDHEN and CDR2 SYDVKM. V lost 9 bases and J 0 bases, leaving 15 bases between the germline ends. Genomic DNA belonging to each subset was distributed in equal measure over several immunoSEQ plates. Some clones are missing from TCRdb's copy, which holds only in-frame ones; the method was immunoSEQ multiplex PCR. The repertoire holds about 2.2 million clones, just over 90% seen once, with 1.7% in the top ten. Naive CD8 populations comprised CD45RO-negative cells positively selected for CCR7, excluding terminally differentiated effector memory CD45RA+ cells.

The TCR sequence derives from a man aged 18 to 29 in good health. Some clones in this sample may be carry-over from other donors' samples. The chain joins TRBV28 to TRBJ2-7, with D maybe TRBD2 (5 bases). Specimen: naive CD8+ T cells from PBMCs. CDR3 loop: CASAGGGSSYEQYF. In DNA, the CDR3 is TGTGCCAGTGCCGGAGGCGGAAGCTCCTACGAGCAGTACTTC.